These 24 T cell receptor beta chains came from one sample sequenced in a study of T-cell reconstitution after alpha-beta-depleted transplantation in children. Unique molecular identifiers were used to barcode this TCRbeta library. TCRdb re-derived calls from the PCR reads in MiXCR, one entry per CDR3 protein. Here the sample spans over 200,000 distinct CDR3 sequences, around a sixth being singletons. Sequences were derived from PBMCs, mostly from graft donor cells, sampled 360 days after TCRalphabeta/CD19-depleted stem cell transplant. Source of these receptors: a male patient between 2 and 10 years old who had a stem cell transplant for acute lymphoblastic leukemia, so the T cells may come from the graft donor.

This clonotype was counted only a few times. The rearrangement uses TRBV4-1 and TRBJ1-1; D remains unclear. Trimming took 5 bases from V and 8 from J, leaving 9 bases between them. CDR3 size: 11 residues. Germline loops: CDR1 MGHRA, CDR2 YSYEKL. CDR3 amino acids: CASSGSMEAFF. The CDR3 DNA sequence: TGCGCCAGCAGCGGATCTATGGAAGCTTTCTTT.

Comment on this clonotype: A much larger clone is a single base away; this may be a read error. The rearrangement links TRBV5-5 to TRBJ1-1, with 8 bases identical to TRBD1. Germline CDR1 reads SGHKS; CDR2 reads YYEKEE (reference sequence). Trimming at V came to 4 bases and at J to 1 base, leaving 6 bases not matched to a gene. This CDR3 is built from 15 residues. In DNA form, the CDR3 reads TGTGCCAGCAGCATAGCAGGGGGCCCGAACACTGAAGCTTTCTTT. Its protein product is CASSIAGGPNTEAFF.

The genes are TRBV6-2 or TRBV6-3 and TRBJ1-1, with D perhaps matching TRBD1 (5 bases). This CDR3 comprises 15 residues. The germline CDR1 and CDR2 sequences are MNHEY and SVGEGT. V lost 4 bases and J 1 base, leaving 13 bases between the germline ends. The DNA of the CDR3 is TGTGCCAGCAGTTTTCAGGGTCGGGCGAACACTGAAGCTTTCTTT. It encodes CASSFQGRANTEAFF.

The chain combines TRBV29-1 with TRBJ2-1, with TRBD1 matching over 7 bases. V trimming: 7 bases; J trimming: 8 bases; junction bases outside the gene matches: 11. The CDR3 is 13 residues long. Germline V CDR1 and CDR2: SQVTM, ANQGSEA. The CDR3 nucleotides read TGCAGCGCCCGACAGTGGCAGGGGGATGAGCAGTTCTTC. It is translated as CSARQWQGDEQFF.

The chain is built from TRBV28 and TRBJ2-3, with TRBD1 matching over 10 bases. Germline V CDR1 and CDR2: MDHEN, SYDVKM. V lost 8 bases to trimming and J lost 2 bases; unmatched junction nucleotides: 4. This CDR3 region has 14 residues. The CDR3, as DNA: TGTGCCAGCCAGGGGACAGGGGTCACAGATACGCAGTATTTT. This gives the protein CASQGTGVTDTQYF.

A few counts support this clonotype. The chain combines TRBV7-7 with TRBJ1-1, with no clear D. The CDR3 is 13 amino acids. Trimming removed 1 base at V and 0 bases at J, with 3 bases between. Germline-derived CDR1 and CDR2 are SSHAT and FNYEAQ (reference sequence). In nucleotides, the CDR3 is TGTGCCAGCAGCTTAGAAATGAACACTGAAGCTTTCTTT. Protein product: CASSLEMNTEAFF.

V and J are TRBV10-3 and TRBJ2-1, with D perhaps given as TRBD1 or TRBD2 (6 bases each). V was pared by 0 bases and J by 0 bases, with 9 bases between. Looked up from germline, CDR1 is ENHRY and CDR2 is SYGVKD. The CDR3 length is 16 residues. In DNA form, the CDR3 reads TGTGCCATCAGTGAGTCTGGAGGGGGCTCCTACAATGAGCAGTTCTTC. Amino acid sequence: CAISESGGGSYNEQFF.

This rearrangement joins TRBV4-2 to TRBJ2-1; D is uncertain. The CDR3 spans 14 residues. Trimming shortened V by 1 base and J by 5 bases, and 9 bases separated the two germline ends. Germline V gene lookup returns CDR1 LGHNA and CDR2 YNFKEQ. Here the CDR3 DNA reads TGTGCCAGCAGCCAAGCCCCCAGCCACAATGAGCAGTTCTTC. Its protein is CASSQAPSHNEQFF.

The J gene is TRBJ2-2, the V gene TRBV6-9; D is perhaps TRBD2 (6 bases). The germline V gene encodes CDR1 MNHGY and CDR2 SVAAGI. V was pared by 6 bases and J by 4 bases, with 21 bases between. CDR3 length: 17 residues. The CDR3 coding sequence is TGTGCCAGCAGGAGGGACTTCGGCACAGCGTTCACCGGGGAGCTGTTTTTT. Translated: CASRRDFGTAFTGELFF.

This chain connects TRBV12-3 or TRBV12-4 to TRBJ2-7, with D unresolved. V gave up 3 bases and J gave up 2 bases, with 5 bases separating them. This CDR3 is 12 amino acids long. The CDR3 region is CASSLVAYEQYF. In DNA form, the CDR3 reads TGTGCCAGCAGTTTGGTAGCCTACGAGCAGTACTTC.

In DNA form, the CDR3 reads TGTGCCAGCAGTAGGCAGTGGAGCCAAGAGACCCAGTACTTC. This translates into CASSRQWSQETQYF. V gene TRBV2 combines with J gene TRBJ2-5; D unclear. Deletions cut 5 bases from V and 1 base from J, with 11 bases between. The CDR3 is 14 residues long. Germline V gene sequence: CDR1 SNHLY, CDR2 FYNNEI.

This clonotype was detected only a few times. Written as DNA, the CDR3 is TGTGCCAGCAGCCACGAGGCGGCGGGAACGCGGGAGCAGTTCTTC. Translating gives CASSHEAAGTREQFF. The chain carries TRBV6-2 or TRBV6-3 and TRBJ2-1; D is possibly TRBD2 (6 bases). The CDR3 consists of 15 residues. The germline V gene has CDR1 MNHEY and CDR2 SVGEGT. V dropped 6 bases and J dropped 10 bases, with 22 bases sitting between them.

This clonotype was found a few times. The CDR3 nucleotides are TGTGCCAGCAGTTTCGGGATTGGCGTTGGCGAGAGGGAGACCCAGTACTTC. Its protein product is CASSFGIGVGERETQYF. The chain couples TRBV12-3 or TRBV12-4 to TRBJ2-5, with D perhaps TRBD2 (5 bases). Trimming took off 3 bases at V and 5 bases at J, with 22 bases between the two ends. The CDR3 is 17 residues long.

This clonotype was seen many times. The chain has TRBV27 and TRBJ1-1; D perhaps matches TRBD1 (5 bases). This CDR3 comprises 14 residues. Germline CDR1 is MNHEY and CDR2 is SMNVEV (reference sequence). Trimming left V 3 bases short and J 0 bases short, with 8 bases between. CDR3 bases: TGTGCCAGCAGTTTGGGGGGTATGAACACTGAAGCTTTCTTT. It is translated as CASSLGGMNTEAFF.

This clonotype occurred a few times. This chain joins TRBV6-1 and TRBJ1-3, with D uncertain. The germline CDR1 and CDR2 sequences are MNHNS and SASEGT. The germline V and J ends were trimmed by 6 bases and 3 bases, with 18 bases remaining between them. The CDR3 totals 16 residues. CDR3 protein: CASSRDSPEVGNTIYF. The DNA of the CDR3 is TGTGCCAGCAGCCGCGACTCTCCCGAGGTTGGAAACACCATATATTTT.

The table lists this clonotype with a few counts. This CDR3 is CSASTQTQYF. CDR3 DNA sequence: TGCAGTGCTAGCACTCAGACCCAGTACTTC. The chain is built from TRBV20-1 and TRBJ2-5; D is unclear. Trimming shortened V by 3 bases and J by 6 bases, and 5 bases separated the two germline ends. The CDR3 covers 10 residues. The germline V gene has CDR1 DFQATT and CDR2 SNEGSKA (reference sequence).

This clonotype was observed many times. The V call is TRBV9, the J call TRBJ1-1; TRBD1 is a possible D gene (5 bases). CDR1 is SGDLS and CDR2 is YYNGEE in the germline V gene. The CDR3 covers 14 residues. Trimming took off 3 bases at V and 4 bases at J, with 13 bases between the two ends. This CDR3 is CASSAGTPPTEAFF. In DNA, the CDR3 is TGTGCCAGCAGCGCCGGGACCCCTCCCACTGAAGCTTTCTTT.

This clonotype was recorded at least ten times. The chain recombines TRBV7-2 with TRBJ2-1, with D unclear. With 6 bases removed from V and 8 bases from J, the gap between germline ends came to 11 bases. From germline, CDR1 is SGHTA and CDR2 FQGNSA. The CDR3 extends over 12 amino acids. The CDR3 coding sequence is TGTGCCAGCAGACCCAGGTCGGATGAGCAGTTCTTC. This codes for CASRPRSDEQFF.

In its sample, this clonotype was seen many times. The genes are TRBV5-1 and TRBJ2-7; 10 nucleotides match TRBD2. The germline V gene encodes CDR1 SGHRS and CDR2 YFSETQ. The CDR3 extends over 14 amino acids. V gave up 7 bases and J gave up 2 bases; unmatched junction bases: 6. CDR3 in DNA: TGCGCCAGCTCTGGGACTAGCGACGCCTACGAGCAGTACTTC. It codes for CASSGTSDAYEQYF.

This clonotype has only a few counts. The rearrangement links TRBV20-1 to TRBJ1-5, with a possible D match to TRBD1 (6 bases). V lost 3 bases to trimming and J lost 5 bases, with 11 bases between them. Germline V gene sequence: CDR1 DFQATT, CDR2 SNEGSKA (reference sequence). The CDR3 is made up of 13 amino acids. The CDR3 DNA reads TGCAGTGCTAGTAGACAGGCAGATCAGCCCCAGCATTTT. Amino acids: CSASRQADQPQHF.

The chain uses TRBV18 and TRBJ1-5; D ambiguous. V was pared by 4 bases and J by 4 bases, with 17 bases between. The V gene's germline CDR1 is KGHSH and CDR2 LQKENI. The CDR3 is 16 amino acids. This CDR3 is CASSRLSADSNQPQHF. CDR3 sequence (DNA): TGTGCCAGCTCACGCCTATCGGCGGACTCAAATCAGCCCCAGCATTTT.

This clonotype has a count of ten or more. V is TRBV5-5 and J is TRBJ1-1; no clear D gene. CDR1 is SGHKS, CDR2 YYEKEE, per germline (reference sequence). The CDR3 has 14 amino acids. The V end was cut by 4 bases, the J end by 0 bases, with 10 bases between. For the CDR3, the DNA is TGTGCCAGCAGCCGATCAATCATGAACACTGAAGCTTTCTTT. This gives the protein CASSRSIMNTEAFF.

This clonotype occurred many times. The chain is built from TRBV20-1 and TRBJ1-2; TRBD1 aligns across 8 bases. The CDR3 length is 15 residues. The V and J ends lost 1 base and 4 bases, in that order; junction bases with no gene match: 8. Germline V gene sequence: CDR1 DFQATT, CDR2 SNEGSKA (reference sequence). CDR3 nucleotides: TGCAGTGCTAGAGCCTTCCTCAGGGGGCCCTATGGCTACACCTTC. It translates to CSARAFLRGPYGYTF.

This chain joins TRBV6-5 and TRBJ2-1; D could derive from TRBD1 or TRBD2 (5 bases each). Germline V gene lookup returns CDR1 MNHEY and CDR2 SVGAGI. Trimming removed 0 bases from V and 4 bases from J, with 16 bases in between. This CDR3 comprises 17 residues. DNA of the CDR3: TGTGCCAGCAGTTACTCCCGGGACCTGGGTGCGTACAATGAGCAGTTCTTC. Encoded protein: CASSYSRDLGAYNEQFF.